The count of the clone carrying this T cell receptor (beta chain) is one. Its target is not known. Time point described: newly diagnosed, previously untreated cHL patient sample. Isolated CD8+ T cells were derived from thawed PBMCs through magnetic negative selection. Acting as the comparison were PBMCs from newly diagnosed, untreated classical Hodgkin lymphoma. Assay: immunoSEQ multiplex PCR; the TCRdb copy retains only in-frame clones and omits some. The sample lists about 3,200 clones, around 80% occurring once. This sample was included in a study of PD-1 blockade in classical Hodgkin lymphoma. Study outcomes and limitations: What caused the repertoire differences, perhaps disease activity or prior therapy, remains undefined. It was reported that newly diagnosed patients had less baseline TCR diversity than healthy donors.

This CDR3 region has 14 residues. Germline lookup yields CDR1 MNHEY and CDR2 SMNVEV (reference sequence). Trimming removed 6 bases from V and 2 bases from J, with 13 bases in between. Sequences were obtained from CD8+ T cells from blood. The chain recombines TRBV27 with TRBJ2-5; D unresolved. This receptor was identified in a human donor with classical Hodgkin lymphoma. Written as DNA, the CDR3 is TGTGCCAGCAGAGATTTGAGGTCTCAAGAGACCCAGTACTTC. Encoded protein: CASRDLRSQETQYF.